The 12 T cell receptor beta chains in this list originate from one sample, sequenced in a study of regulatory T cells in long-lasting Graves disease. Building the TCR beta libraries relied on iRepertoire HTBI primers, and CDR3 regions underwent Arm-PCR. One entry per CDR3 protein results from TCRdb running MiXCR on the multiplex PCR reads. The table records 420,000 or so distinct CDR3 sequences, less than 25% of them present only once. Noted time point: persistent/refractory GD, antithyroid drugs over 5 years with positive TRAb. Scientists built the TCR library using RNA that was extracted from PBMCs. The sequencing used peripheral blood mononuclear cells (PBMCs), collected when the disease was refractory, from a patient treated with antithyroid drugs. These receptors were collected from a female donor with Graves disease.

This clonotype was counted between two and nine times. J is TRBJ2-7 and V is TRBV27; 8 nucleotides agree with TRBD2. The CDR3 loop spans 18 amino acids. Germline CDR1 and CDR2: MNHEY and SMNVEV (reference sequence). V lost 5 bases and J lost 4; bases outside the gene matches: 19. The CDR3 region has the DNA TGTGCCAGCAGTCGCTCCGGGACTAGTTATGGATCGGCTTACGAGCAGTACTTC. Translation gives CASSRSGTSYGSAYEQYF.

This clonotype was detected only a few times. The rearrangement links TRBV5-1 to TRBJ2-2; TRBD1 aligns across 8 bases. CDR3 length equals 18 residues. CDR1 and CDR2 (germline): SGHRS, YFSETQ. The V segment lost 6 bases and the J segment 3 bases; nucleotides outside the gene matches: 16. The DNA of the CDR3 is TGCGCCAGCACCAAAGACCAGGGGGCCCAGACCTACACCGGGGAGCTGTTTTTT. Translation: CASTKDQGAQTYTGELFF.

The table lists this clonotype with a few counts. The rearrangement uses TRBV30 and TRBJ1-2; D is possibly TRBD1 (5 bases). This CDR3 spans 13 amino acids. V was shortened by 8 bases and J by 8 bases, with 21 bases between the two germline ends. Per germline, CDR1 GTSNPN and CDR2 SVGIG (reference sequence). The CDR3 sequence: CAGQTGQGVGYTF. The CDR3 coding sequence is TGTGCCGGACAAACAGGACAAGGCGTAGGCTACACCTTC.

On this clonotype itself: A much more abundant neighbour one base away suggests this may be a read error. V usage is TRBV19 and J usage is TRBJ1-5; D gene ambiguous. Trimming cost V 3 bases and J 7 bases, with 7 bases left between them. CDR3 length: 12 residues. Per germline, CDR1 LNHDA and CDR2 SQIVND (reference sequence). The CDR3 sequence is CASSIGFQPQHF. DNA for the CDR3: TGTGCCAGTAGTATCGGGTTCCAGCCCCAGCATTTT.

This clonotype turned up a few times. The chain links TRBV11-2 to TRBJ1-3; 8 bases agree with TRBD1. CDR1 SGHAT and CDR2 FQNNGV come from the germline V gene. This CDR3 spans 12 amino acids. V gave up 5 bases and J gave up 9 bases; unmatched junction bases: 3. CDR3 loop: CASSLGQGTIYF. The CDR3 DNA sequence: TGTGCCAGCAGCCTCGGACAGGGCACCATATATTTT.

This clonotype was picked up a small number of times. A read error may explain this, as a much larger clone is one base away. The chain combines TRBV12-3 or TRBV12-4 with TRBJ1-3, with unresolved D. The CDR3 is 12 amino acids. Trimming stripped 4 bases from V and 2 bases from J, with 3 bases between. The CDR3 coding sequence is TGTGCCAGCAGTTCGGCTGGAAACACCATATATTTT. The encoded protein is CASSSAGNTIYF.

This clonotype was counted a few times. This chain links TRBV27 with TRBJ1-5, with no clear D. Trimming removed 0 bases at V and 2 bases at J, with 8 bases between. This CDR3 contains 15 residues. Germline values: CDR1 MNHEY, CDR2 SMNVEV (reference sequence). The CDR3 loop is CASSLSITGNQPQHF. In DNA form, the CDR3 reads TGTGCCAGCAGTTTATCGATAACAGGCAATCAGCCCCAGCATTTT.

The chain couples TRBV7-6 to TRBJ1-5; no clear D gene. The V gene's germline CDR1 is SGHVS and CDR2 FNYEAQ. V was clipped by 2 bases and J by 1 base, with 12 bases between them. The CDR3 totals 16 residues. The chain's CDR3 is CASSLRQRGSNQPQHF. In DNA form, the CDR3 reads TGTGCCAGCAGCTTACGCCAAAGAGGAAGCAATCAGCCCCAGCATTTT. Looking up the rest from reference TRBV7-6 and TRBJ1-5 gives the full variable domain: GAGVSQSPRYKVTKRGQDVALRCDPISGHVSLYWYRQALGQGPEFLTYFNYEAQQDKSGLPNDRFSAERPEGSISTLTIQRTEQRDSAMYRCASSLRQRGSNQPQHFGDGTRLSIL.

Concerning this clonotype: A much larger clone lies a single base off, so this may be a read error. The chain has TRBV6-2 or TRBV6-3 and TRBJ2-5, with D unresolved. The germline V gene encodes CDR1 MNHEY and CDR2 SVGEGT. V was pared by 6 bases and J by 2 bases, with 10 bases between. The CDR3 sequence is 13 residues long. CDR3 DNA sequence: TGTGCCAGCAGCGTGGACGTTCAAGAGACCCAGTACTTC. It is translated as CASSVDVQETQYF.

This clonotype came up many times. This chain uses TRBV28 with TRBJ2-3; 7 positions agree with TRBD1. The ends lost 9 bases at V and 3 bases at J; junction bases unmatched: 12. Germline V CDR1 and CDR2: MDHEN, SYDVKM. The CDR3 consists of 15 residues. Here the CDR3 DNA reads TGTGCCAGTACAAAGGGGGCATTTCGGACAGATACGCAGTATTTT. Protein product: CASTKGAFRTDTQYF.

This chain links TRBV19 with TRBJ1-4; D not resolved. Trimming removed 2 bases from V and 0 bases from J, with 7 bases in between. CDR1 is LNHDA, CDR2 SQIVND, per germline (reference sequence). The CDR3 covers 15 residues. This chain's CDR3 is CASSISRPTNEKLFF. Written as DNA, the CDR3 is TGTGCCAGTAGTATATCGAGACCAACTAATGAAAAACTGTTTTTT. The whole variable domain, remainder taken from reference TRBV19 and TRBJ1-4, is DGGITQSPKYLFRKEGQNVTLSCEQNLNHDAMYWYRQDPGQGLRLIYYSQIVNDFQKGDIAEGYSVSREKKESFPLTVTSAQKNPTAFYLCASSISRPTNEKLFFGSGTQLSVL.

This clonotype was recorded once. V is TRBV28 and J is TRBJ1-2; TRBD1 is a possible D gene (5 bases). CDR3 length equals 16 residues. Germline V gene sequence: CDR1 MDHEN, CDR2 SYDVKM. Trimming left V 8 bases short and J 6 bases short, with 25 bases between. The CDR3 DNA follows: TGTGCCAGCGGGGGACTAGCGGGAGGGGAGACCCATGGCTACACCTTC. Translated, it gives CASGGLAGGETHGYTF.